The TCR beta chain under discussion was sequenced for a study of blood T cell repertoires in COVID-19 (dated by TCRdb to 2018 to 2021). Regarding the complete study: The collaborator samples originated in the United States, Italy and Spain and spanned the acute and convalescent phases of COVID-19. The prospective study material was composed of cDNA or gDNA derived from T cells, B-cell-depleted T cells, or PBMCs. Deeply sampled blood TCRbeta repertoires from subjects exposed to, actively infected with, or recovered from COVID-19 were included in the dataset. The repertoires were made available in a free public database intended to serve as a resource for research on the immune response to SARS-CoV-2. The samples were drawn from two sources: the first 160 participants of the ongoing ImmuneRACE study, and approximately 1,300 subjects contributed by 6 global collaborators. A de-identified subject ID, COVID-19 status, age in years and sex were almost always included in the sample metadata. HLA class I and class II types, where available, came from metadata supplied by the sample provider rather than from assay-based typing.

The immunoSEQ Assay, a bias-controlled multiplex PCR, was used to amplify TCRbeta CDR3 regions from genomic DNA. In the authors' own workflow: Nucleated cell counts per sample were estimated from amplification of reference gene primers within the assay. Sequence reads were collapsed and filtered to measure the absolute abundance of every unique TCRbeta CDR3 rearrangement. For each sample, productive Simpson clonality was calculated as the square root of Simpson's diversity index across productive rearrangements. TCRdb took this table from immuneACCESS and kept in-frame rearrangements with V and J called. Such tables lack part of the clones; where checked against another copy, unresolved V genes explain under half of the gap, and the rest is unexplained. V, J and clone size were drawn from that table, and D and trimming were deduced from the DNA. The sample yields tens of thousands of clones; approximately 89% were counted once. The leading ten clones occupy roughly 43% of the sample.

Comment on this clone: Its antigen is currently not known. No much larger clonotype is one base removed from it; base qualities were not supplied.

One collaborating source in Seattle enrolled patients during active infection and followed them longitudinally through the course of disease. The collaborating institutions used their own protocols to collect whole blood in K2EDTA tubes. For TCRbeta analysis, collaborator samples were shipped as frozen whole blood, as isolated PBMCs, or as DNA extracted from either sample type. Paper-wide results and their limitations: The quantity of clinical and demographic metadata differed by source and by participant and was supplied without curation.

CDR1 and CDR2 are read off the germline V gene as SGHTA and FQGNSA. The CDR3 covers 15 residues, taking in both the cysteine and the phenylalanine. Solely the CDR3 DNA is kept, with 45 bases framed from the first base. V is trimmed back by 5 bases and J by 0 bases, and the junction contains 7 bases that no gene match accounts for. This receptor chain uses TRBV7-2 and TRBJ2-7, with TRBD1 identical over 7 junction bases. The origin of this receptor is a woman between 55 and 75 years old with COVID-19, enrolled during active disease. Material: peripheral blood. The DNA sequence is given as TGTGCCAGCAGCCTCACAGGGGCAAGCTCCTACGAGCAGTACTTC. This codes for CASSLTGASSYEQYF.